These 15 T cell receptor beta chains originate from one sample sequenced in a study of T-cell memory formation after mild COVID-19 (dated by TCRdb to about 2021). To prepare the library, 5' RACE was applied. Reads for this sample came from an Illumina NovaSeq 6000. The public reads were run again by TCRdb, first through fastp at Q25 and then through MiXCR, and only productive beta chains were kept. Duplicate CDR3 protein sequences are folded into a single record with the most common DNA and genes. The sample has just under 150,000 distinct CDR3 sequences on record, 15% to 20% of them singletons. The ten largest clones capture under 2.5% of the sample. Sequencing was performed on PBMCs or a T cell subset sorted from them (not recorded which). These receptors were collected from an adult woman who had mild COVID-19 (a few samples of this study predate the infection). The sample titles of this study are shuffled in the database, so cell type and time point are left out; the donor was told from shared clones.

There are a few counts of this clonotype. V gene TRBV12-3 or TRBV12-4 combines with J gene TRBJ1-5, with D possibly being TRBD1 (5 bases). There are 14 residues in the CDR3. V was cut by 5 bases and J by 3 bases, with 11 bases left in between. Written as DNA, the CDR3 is TGTGCCAGCAGTCGAGGGACTCCCAATCAGCCCCAGCATTTT. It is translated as CASSRGTPNQPQHF.

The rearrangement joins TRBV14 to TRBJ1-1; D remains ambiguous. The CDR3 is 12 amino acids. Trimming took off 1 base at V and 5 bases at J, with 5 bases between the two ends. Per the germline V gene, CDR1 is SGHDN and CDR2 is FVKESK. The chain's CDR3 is CASSQGGTEAFF. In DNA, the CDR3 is TGTGCCAGCAGCCAAGGAGGAACTGAAGCTTTCTTT.

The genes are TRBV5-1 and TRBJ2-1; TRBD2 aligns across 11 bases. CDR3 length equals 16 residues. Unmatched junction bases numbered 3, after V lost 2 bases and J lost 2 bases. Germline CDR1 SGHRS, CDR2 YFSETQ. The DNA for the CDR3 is TGCGCCAGCAGCTTCACTAGCGGGAGCCCCTACAATGAGCAGTTCTTC. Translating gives CASSFTSGSPYNEQFF.

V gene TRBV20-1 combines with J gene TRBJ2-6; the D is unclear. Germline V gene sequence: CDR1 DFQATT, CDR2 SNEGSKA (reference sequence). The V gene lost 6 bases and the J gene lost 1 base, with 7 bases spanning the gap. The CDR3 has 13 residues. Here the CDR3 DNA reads TGCAGTGCCATCTTGTCTGGGGCCAACGTCCTGACTTTC. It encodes CSAILSGANVLTF.

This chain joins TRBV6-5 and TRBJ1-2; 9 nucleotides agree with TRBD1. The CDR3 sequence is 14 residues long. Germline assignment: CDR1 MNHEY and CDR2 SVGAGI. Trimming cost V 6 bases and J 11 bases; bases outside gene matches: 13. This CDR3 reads CASRPRDRVTGYTF. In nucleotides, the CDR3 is TGTGCCAGCAGACCCAGGGACAGGGTTACTGGGTACACCTTC.

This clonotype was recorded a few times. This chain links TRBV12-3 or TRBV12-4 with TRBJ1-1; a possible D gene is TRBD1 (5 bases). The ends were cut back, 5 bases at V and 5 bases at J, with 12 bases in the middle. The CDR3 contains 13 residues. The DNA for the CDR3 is TGTGCCAGCAGTGGGGGGGTAGGGACTGAAGCTTTCTTT. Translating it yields CASSGGVGTEAFF.

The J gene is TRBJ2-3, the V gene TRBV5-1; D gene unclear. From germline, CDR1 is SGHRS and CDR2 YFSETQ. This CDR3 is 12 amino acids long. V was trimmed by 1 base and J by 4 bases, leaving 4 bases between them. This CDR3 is CASSLQSDTQYF. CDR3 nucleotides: TGCGCCAGCAGCTTGCAATCAGATACGCAGTATTTT.

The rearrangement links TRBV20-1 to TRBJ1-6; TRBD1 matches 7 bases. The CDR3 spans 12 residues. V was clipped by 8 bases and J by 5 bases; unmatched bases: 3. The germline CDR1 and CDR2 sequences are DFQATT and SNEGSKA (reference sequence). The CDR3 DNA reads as TGCAGTATCAGGGGGGATAATTCACCCCTCCACTTT. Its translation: CSIRGDNSPLHF.

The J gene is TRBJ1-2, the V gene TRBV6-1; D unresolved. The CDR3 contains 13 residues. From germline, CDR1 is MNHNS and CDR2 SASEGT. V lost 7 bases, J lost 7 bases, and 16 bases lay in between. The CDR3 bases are TGTGCCAGCAACCTCGGCGCGGAGGGTGGCTACACCTTC. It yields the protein CASNLGAEGGYTF.

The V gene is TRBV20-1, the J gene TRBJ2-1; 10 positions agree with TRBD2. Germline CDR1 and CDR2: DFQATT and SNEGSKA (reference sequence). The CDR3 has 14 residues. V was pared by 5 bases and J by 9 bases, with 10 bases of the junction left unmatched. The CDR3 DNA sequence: TGCAGTGCTCCCCGTCCTGCTAGCGGGAGTGAGCAGTTCTTC. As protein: CSAPRPASGSEQFF.

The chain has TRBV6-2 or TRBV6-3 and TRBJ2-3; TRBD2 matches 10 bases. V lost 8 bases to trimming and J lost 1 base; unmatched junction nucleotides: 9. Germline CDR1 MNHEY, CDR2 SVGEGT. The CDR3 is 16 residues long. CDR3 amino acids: CASGLAGGIGTDTQYF. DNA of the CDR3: TGTGCCAGCGGGTTAGCGGGAGGTATAGGCACAGATACGCAGTATTTT.

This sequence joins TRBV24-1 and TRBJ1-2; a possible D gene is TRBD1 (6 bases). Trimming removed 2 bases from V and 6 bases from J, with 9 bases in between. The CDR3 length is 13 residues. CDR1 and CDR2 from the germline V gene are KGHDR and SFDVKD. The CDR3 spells CATSDYRAHGYTF. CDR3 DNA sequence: TGTGCCACCAGTGATTACAGGGCCCATGGCTACACCTTC.

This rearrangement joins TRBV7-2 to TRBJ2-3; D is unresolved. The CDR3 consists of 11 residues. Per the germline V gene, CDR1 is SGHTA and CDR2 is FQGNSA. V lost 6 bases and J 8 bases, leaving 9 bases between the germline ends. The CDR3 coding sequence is TGTGCCAGCAGTATCGGGCTTACGCAGTATTTT. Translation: CASSIGLTQYF.

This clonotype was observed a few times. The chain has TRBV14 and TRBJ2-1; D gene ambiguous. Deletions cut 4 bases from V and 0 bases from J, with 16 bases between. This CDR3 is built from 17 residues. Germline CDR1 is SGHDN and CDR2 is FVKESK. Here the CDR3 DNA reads TGTGCCAGCAGCCGGCTTACAACAGTAGACTCCTACAATGAGCAGTTCTTC. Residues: CASSRLTTVDSYNEQFF. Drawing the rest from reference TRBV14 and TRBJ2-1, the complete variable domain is EAGVTQFPSHSVIEKGQTVTLRCDPISGHDNLYWYRRVMGKEIKFLLHFVKESKQDESGMPNNRFLAERTGGTYSTLKVQPAELEDSGVYFCASSRLTTVDSYNEQFFGPGTRLTVL.

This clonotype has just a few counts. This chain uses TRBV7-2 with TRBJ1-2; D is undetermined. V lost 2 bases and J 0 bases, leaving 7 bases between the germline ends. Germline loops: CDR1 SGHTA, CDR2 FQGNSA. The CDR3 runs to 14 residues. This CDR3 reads CASSLSGANYGYTF. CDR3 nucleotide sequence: TGTGCCAGCAGCTTATCCGGGGCTAACTATGGCTACACCTTC.